These 26 T cell receptor beta chains originate from one sample sequenced in a study of T cells after yellow fever vaccination. TCRdb called the 5' RACE reads again in MiXCR, with one record for every CDR3 protein. In the table there are tens of thousands of distinct CDR3 sequences, 7.7% of which are singletons. Source: CD8+ T cells sorted from PBMCs, taken on the day of the yellow fever booster vaccination. These receptors all come from a man aged 25-45 years who received the YFV17D yellow fever vaccine.

CDR3 residues: CASSPWEGSEQFF. The DNA for the CDR3 is TGTGCCAGCAGTCCCTGGGAGGGGAGCGAGCAGTTCTTC. The chain recombines TRBV14 with TRBJ2-1; 7 bases fit TRBD2. Germline V lookup: CDR1 SGHDN, CDR2 FVKESK. V was pared by 6 bases and J by 10 bases, with 9 bases of the junction left unmatched. The CDR3 totals 13 residues.

This chain uses TRBV28 with TRBJ2-1; the D call may be TRBD1 or TRBD2 (6 bases each). The V end lost 5 bases, the J end lost 10 bases, and 12 bases lay between the germline ends. CDR1 is MDHEN, CDR2 SYDVKM, per germline. The CDR3 sequence is 12 residues long. The CDR3 sequence is CASSRGTKEQFF. The CDR3 DNA reads as TGTGCCAGCAGTCGCGGGACAAAGGAGCAGTTCTTC. Using reference TRBV28 and TRBJ2-1 for the parts outside the CDR3, the full variable domain is DVKVTQSSRYLVKRTGEKVFLECVQDMDHENMFWYRQDPGLGLRLIYFSYDVKMKEKGDIPEGYSVSREKKERFSLILESASTNQTSMYLCASSRGTKEQFFGPGTRLTVL.

This clonotype was observed at least ten times. The J gene is TRBJ2-1, the V gene TRBV20-1, with 8 bases that match TRBD2. Germline V gene data show CDR1 as DFQATT and CDR2 as SNEGSKA (reference sequence). The CDR3 loop spans 15 amino acids. With V trimmed by 1 base and J by 7 bases, 9 bases remained unmatched. CDR3 region: CSARVASGSDNEQFF. The CDR3 DNA sequence: TGCAGTGCTAGAGTGGCTAGCGGGTCCGATAATGAGCAGTTCTTC.

There are a few counts of this clonotype. The CDR3 sequence is CASSFPRAVADEQYF. CDR3 nucleotides: TGTGCCAGCAGCTTCCCCAGGGCGGTGGCGGACGAGCAGTACTTC. This chain connects TRBV11-2 to TRBJ2-7, with D possibly being TRBD1 (5 bases). The CDR3 loop spans 15 amino acids. CDR1 and CDR2 (germline): SGHAT, FQNNGV. The ends were cut back, 3 bases at V and 5 bases at J, with 17 bases in the middle.

A few counts support this clonotype. A much larger clonotype is one base distant, so this may be a read error. V is TRBV9 and J is TRBJ2-1, with TRBD2 matching over 12 bases. The V segment lost 3 bases and the J segment 4 bases; nucleotides outside the gene matches: 2. In germline, CDR1 is SGDLS, CDR2 YYNGEE. The CDR3 is 15 amino acids. The CDR3 loop reads CASSETSGSYNEQFF. The CDR3 DNA sequence: TGTGCCAGCAGCGAGACTAGCGGGAGTTACAATGAGCAGTTCTTC.

The chain links TRBV20-1 to TRBJ2-1, with D perhaps given as TRBD1 or TRBD2 (5 bases each). The length of the CDR3 is 16 residues. Germline V gene lookup returns CDR1 DFQATT and CDR2 SNEGSKA (reference sequence). Trimming took off 0 bases at V and 0 bases at J, with 12 bases between the two ends. CDR3 bases: TGCAGTGCTAGAGAGGACTGGGGGAGCTCCTACAATGAGCAGTTCTTC. Translated, it gives CSAREDWGSSYNEQFF.

This clonotype was recorded a few times. The chain couples TRBV2 to TRBJ2-7, with 10 bases aligning to TRBD2. Germline CDR1 reads SNHLY; CDR2 reads FYNNEI. This CDR3 is 15 amino acids long. Germline trimming cut 5 bases from V and 1 base from J; bases unmatched to any gene: 5. This CDR3 reads CASSHTSGKSYEQYF. The CDR3 bases are TGTGCCAGCAGTCATACTAGCGGGAAATCCTACGAGCAGTACTTC.

This clonotype has a handful of counts. The chain couples TRBV20-1 to TRBJ2-1; 12 bases match TRBD2. This CDR3 region has 17 residues. The germline gives CDR1 DFQATT, CDR2 SNEGSKA (reference sequence). The trim removed 6 bases at V and 4 bases at J, leaving 13 bases unmatched. The CDR3 here is CSAKGLAGPLPYNEQFF. The CDR3 DNA reads TGCAGTGCAAAAGGACTAGCGGGACCCCTACCATACAATGAGCAGTTCTTC.

In its sample, this clonotype was seen many times. The rearrangement uses TRBV9 and TRBJ2-4, with D possibly being TRBD1 (5 bases). The CDR3 spans 15 residues. V shed 1 base and J shed 0 bases, with 8 bases lying between them. Germline V lookup: CDR1 SGDLS, CDR2 YYNGEE. The CDR3, as DNA: TGTGCCAGCAGCGTATCAGGGTTAGCCAAAAACATTCAGTACTTC. It encodes CASSVSGLAKNIQYF.

There are a few counts of this clonotype. The V and J genes are TRBV7-8 and TRBJ2-5, with D possibly being TRBD1 or TRBD2 (5 bases each). CDR3 size: 15 residues. The V gene's germline CDR1 is SGHVS and CDR2 FQNEAQ. With 0 bases removed from V and 1 base from J, the gap between germline ends came to 9 bases. In DNA, the CDR3 is TGTGCCAGCAGCTTAGCCGGGGCGACCCAAGAGACCCAGTACTTC. It is translated as CASSLAGATQETQYF.

The rearrangement uses TRBV15 and TRBJ2-7, with D perhaps assigned TRBD1 or TRBD2 (5 bases each). CDR3 length equals 13 residues. The germline V gene has CDR1 LNHNV and CDR2 YYDKDF (reference sequence). Deletions cut 3 bases from V and 4 bases from J, with 10 bases between. The CDR3 region is CATSSGGPYEQYF. As DNA, the CDR3 is TGTGCCACCAGCAGTGGGGGTCCTTACGAGCAGTACTTC.

There are a few counts of this clonotype. This CDR3 is CASSLNKTSYEQYF. For the CDR3, the DNA is TGTGCCAGCAGCTTAAATAAAACCTCCTACGAGCAGTACTTC. The chain is built from TRBV7-2 and TRBJ2-7, with unresolved D. Germline assignment: CDR1 SGHTA and CDR2 FQGNSA. This CDR3 has 14 amino acids. Trimming shortened V by 2 bases and J by 0 bases, and 8 bases separated the two germline ends.

This clonotype was counted between two and nine times. The V and J genes are TRBV10-1 and TRBJ2-6, with 9 bases identical to TRBD2. The CDR3 contains 19 residues. Trimming took 11 bases from V and 0 from J; bases not matched to a gene: 17. Looked up from germline, CDR1 is WNHNN and CDR2 is SYGVQD (reference sequence). CDR3 in amino acids: CAPRPGWSSGDSGANVLTF. The CDR3, as DNA: TGCGCCCCTCGACCTGGGTGGTCTAGCGGGGACTCTGGGGCCAACGTCCTGACTTTC.

The V call is TRBV14, the J call TRBJ2-1, with TRBD2 matching over 10 bases. Germline loops: CDR1 SGHDN, CDR2 FVKESK. CDR3 length equals 15 residues. V was pared by 4 bases and J by 6 bases, with 6 bases of the junction left unmatched. The CDR3 region has the DNA TGTGCCAGCAGCCCGCTAGCGGGAGATTCCAATGAGCAGTTCTTC. This gives the protein CASSPLAGDSNEQFF.

This rearrangement joins TRBV5-6 to TRBJ2-3; TRBD1 aligns across 11 bases. From germline, CDR1 is SGHDT and CDR2 YYEEEE. This CDR3 has 16 amino acids. The J segment lost 4 bases and the V segment lost 3 bases, leaving 7 bases of the junction unmatched. The CDR3 bases are TGTGCCAGCAGCTCGTTCGGACAGGGGGCTCCAGATACGCAGTATTTT. Its translation is CASSSFGQGAPDTQYF. Drawing the rest from reference TRBV5-6 and TRBJ2-3, the complete variable domain is DAGVTQSPTHLIKTRGQQVTLRCSPKSGHDTVSWYQQALGQGPQFIFQYYEEEERQRGNFPDRFSGHQFPNYSSELNVNALLLGDSALYLCASSSFGQGAPDTQYFGPGTRLTVL.

This clonotype was recorded a few times. CDR3 coding DNA: TGCGCCAGCAGCAGCAAGGTGGACTCTAATGAGCAGTTCTTC. Translated, it gives CASSSKVDSNEQFF. The chain links TRBV10-1 to TRBJ2-1; possibly TRBD2 for D (5 bases). Trimming took off 6 bases at V and 7 bases at J, with 16 bases between the two ends. CDR3 length: 14 residues. CDR1 and CDR2 (germline): WNHNN, SYGVQD (reference sequence).

The V and J genes are TRBV20-1 and TRBJ1-1; D unresolved. Germline V gene sequence: CDR1 DFQATT, CDR2 SNEGSKA (reference sequence). This CDR3 comprises 10 residues. V lost 7 bases and J 5 bases, leaving 8 bases between the germline ends. CDR3 in DNA: TGCAGTGTTGAGGGTACTGAAGCTTTCTTT. Its protein is CSVEGTEAFF.

This clonotype has just a few counts. V is TRBV7-8 and J is TRBJ2-1; 14 bases are shared with TRBD2. The V gene's germline CDR1 is SGHVS and CDR2 FQNEAQ. The CDR3 spans 15 residues. Unmatched junction bases numbered 9, after V lost 8 bases and J lost 9 bases. The CDR3 loop reads CASWKGTSGRLEQFF. CDR3 nucleotides: TGTGCCAGCTGGAAGGGGACTAGCGGGAGACTTGAGCAGTTCTTC.

At least ten counts were recorded for this clonotype. J is TRBJ2-2 and V is TRBV4-1, with D perhaps matching TRBD1 (5 bases). Germline CDR1 MGHRA, CDR2 YSYEKL. V was clipped by 2 bases and J by 9 bases, with 16 bases between them. This CDR3 has 15 amino acids. The CDR3 spells CASSQPNRIQRELFF. The CDR3 DNA sequence: TGCGCCAGCAGCCAACCAAACAGGATACAAAGGGAGCTGTTTTTT.

This clonotype came up a few times. The CDR3 DNA reads TGTGCCAGCAGTTTATCTTCGGCAGGGAGCGCTGAGCAGTTCTTC. Amino acid sequence: CASSLSSAGSAEQFF. V usage is TRBV27 and J usage is TRBJ2-1, with D possibly being TRBD1 or TRBD2 (5 bases each). Trimming shortened V by 0 bases and J by 9 bases, and 15 bases separated the two germline ends. CDR3 size: 15 residues. CDR1 and CDR2 (germline): MNHEY, SMNVEV (reference sequence).

V is TRBV20-1 and J is TRBJ1-5; possible D gene TRBD1, 5 bases. The CDR3 is 15 amino acids. V lost 1 base, J lost 0 bases, and 10 bases lay in between. CDR1 and CDR2 (germline): DFQATT, SNEGSKA (reference sequence). The CDR3 protein is CSARGDSISNQPQHF. The CDR3 DNA follows: TGCAGTGCTAGAGGTGACAGCATTAGCAATCAGCCCCAGCATTTT.

This clonotype was seen a few times. This sequence joins TRBV9 and TRBJ2-3; 7 bases align to TRBD1. The CDR3 totals 14 residues. Germline CDR1 reads SGDLS; CDR2 reads YYNGEE. Germline trimming cut 0 bases from V and 3 bases from J; bases unmatched to any gene: 1. The CDR3 bases are TGTGCCAGCAGCGTAGAGGGGGCTACAGATACGCAGTATTTT. Its protein is CASSVEGATDTQYF. Full variable domain (rest looked up from reference TRBV9 and TRBJ2-3): DSGVTQTPKHLITATGQRVTLRCSPRSGDLSVYWYQQSLDQGLQFLIQYYNGEERAKGNILERFSAQQFPDLHSELNLSSLELGDSALYFCASSVEGATDTQYFGPGTRLTVL.

This chain joins TRBV5-1 and TRBJ2-2, with a tentative D call TRBD2 (5 bases). The CDR3 loop spans 15 amino acids. The germline V and J ends were trimmed by 5 bases and 5 bases, with 16 bases remaining between them. Germline V gene data show CDR1 as SGHRS and CDR2 as YFSETQ. The CDR3 DNA sequence: TGCGCCAGCAGTACGGCATTCGGAGGAACCGGGGAGCTGTTTTTT. It is translated as CASSTAFGGTGELFF.

In this sample, this clonotype turned up a few times. This chain uses TRBV29-1 with TRBJ2-7; D might be TRBD1 (6 bases). Per germline, CDR1 SQVTM and CDR2 ANQGSEA. The V end was cut by 7 bases, the J end by 6 bases, with 19 bases between. This CDR3 has 13 residues. Here the CDR3 DNA reads TGCAGCGCCGTGGGGACACGACGGGCCGAGCAGTACTTC. It specifies CSAVGTRRAEQYF.

This chain links TRBV9 with TRBJ1-1; the D gene is possibly TRBD1 (5 bases). CDR3 size: 15 residues. Trimming removed 4 bases from V and 3 bases from J, with 16 bases in between. Germline CDR1 SGDLS, CDR2 YYNGEE. The CDR3 loop reads CASSPEVGVYTEAFF. CDR3 nucleotide sequence: TGTGCCAGCAGCCCCGAGGTGGGGGTATACACTGAAGCTTTCTTT.

There are a few counts of this clonotype. This chain uses TRBV27 with TRBJ2-1, with TRBD2 matching over 10 bases. J gave up 3 bases and V 0 bases, and 5 bases lay outside the gene matches. Germline CDR1 and CDR2: MNHEY and SMNVEV (reference sequence). The CDR3 is 17 amino acids. Here the CDR3 DNA reads TGTGCCAGCAGTTTATCGTCTAGCGGGAGACGCTACAATGAGCAGTTCTTC. It yields the protein CASSLSSSGRRYNEQFF.